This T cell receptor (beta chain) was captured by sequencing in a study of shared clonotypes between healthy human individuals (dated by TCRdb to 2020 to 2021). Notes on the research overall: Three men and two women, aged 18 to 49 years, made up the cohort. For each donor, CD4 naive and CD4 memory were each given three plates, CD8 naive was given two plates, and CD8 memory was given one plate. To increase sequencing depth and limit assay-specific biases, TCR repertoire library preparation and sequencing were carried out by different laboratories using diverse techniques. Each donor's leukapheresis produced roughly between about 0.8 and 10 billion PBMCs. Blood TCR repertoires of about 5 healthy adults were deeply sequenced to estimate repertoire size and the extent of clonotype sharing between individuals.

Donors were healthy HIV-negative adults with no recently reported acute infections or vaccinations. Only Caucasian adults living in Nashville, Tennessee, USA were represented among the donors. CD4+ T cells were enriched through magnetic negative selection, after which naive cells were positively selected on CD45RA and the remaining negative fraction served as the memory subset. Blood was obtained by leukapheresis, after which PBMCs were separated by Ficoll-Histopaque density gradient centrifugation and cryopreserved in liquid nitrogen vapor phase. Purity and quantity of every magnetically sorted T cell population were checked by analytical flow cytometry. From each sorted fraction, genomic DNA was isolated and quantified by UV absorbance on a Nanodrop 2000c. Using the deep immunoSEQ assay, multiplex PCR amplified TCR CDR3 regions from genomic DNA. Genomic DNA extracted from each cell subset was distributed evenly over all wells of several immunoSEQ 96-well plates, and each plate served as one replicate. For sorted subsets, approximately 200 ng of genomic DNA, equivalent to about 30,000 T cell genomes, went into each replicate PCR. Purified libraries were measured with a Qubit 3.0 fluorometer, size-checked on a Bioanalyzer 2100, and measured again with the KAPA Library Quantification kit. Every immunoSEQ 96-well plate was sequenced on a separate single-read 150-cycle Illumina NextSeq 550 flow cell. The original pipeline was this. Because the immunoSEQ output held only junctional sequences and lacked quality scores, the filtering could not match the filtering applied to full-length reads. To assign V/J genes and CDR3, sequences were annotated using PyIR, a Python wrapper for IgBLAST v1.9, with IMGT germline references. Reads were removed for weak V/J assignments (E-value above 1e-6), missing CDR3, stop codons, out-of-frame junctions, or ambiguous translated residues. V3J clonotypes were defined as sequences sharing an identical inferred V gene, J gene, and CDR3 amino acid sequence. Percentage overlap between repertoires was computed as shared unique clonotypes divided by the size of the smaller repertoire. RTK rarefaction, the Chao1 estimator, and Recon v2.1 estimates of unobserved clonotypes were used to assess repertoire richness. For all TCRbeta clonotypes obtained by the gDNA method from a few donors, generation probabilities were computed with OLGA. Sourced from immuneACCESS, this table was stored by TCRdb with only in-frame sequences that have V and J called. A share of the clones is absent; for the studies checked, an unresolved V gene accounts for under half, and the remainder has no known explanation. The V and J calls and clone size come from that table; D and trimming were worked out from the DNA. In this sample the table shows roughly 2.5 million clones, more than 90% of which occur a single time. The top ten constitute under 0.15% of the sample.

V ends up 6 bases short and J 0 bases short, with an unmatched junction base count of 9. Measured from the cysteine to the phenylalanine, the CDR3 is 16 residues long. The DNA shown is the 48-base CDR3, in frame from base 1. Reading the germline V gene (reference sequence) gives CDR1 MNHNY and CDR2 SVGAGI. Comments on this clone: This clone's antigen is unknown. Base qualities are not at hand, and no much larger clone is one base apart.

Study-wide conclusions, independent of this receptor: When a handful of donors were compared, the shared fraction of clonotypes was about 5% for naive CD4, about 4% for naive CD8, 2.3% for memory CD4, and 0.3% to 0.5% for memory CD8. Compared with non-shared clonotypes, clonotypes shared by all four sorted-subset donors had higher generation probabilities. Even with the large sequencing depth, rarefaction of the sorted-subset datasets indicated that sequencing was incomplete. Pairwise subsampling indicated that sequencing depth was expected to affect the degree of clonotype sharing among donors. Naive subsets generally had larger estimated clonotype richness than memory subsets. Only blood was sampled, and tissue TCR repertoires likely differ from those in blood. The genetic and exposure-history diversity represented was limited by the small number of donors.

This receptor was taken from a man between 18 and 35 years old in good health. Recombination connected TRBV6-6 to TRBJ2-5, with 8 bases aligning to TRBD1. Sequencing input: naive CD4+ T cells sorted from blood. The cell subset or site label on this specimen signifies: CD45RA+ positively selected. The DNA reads TGTGCCAGCAGCACCAGGACAGGGAGAAACCAAGAGACCCAGTACTTC. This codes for CASSTRTGRNQETQYF.